One and the same sample provided the 10 T cell receptor beta chains below, sequenced in a study of T cell repertoires in cytomegalovirus infection (dated by TCRdb to about 2019). Per the publication, the treatment or condition label means: in vitro stimulation with specific CMV peptide epitopes to enrich CMV-specific T cells. The sequencer listed for this sample is Illumina HiSeq 1500. TCRdb reran the public reads through fastp at Q25 and MiXCR, keeping productive beta chains. CDR3 protein sequences are deduplicated, and each keeps its most common genes and DNA. The sample data list 45,000 to 55,000 distinct CDR3 sequences, and 20% to 25% of these were observed just once. Jointly, the top ten make up around 90% of the sample. Their recognized antigens are unknown. The sample was CD8+ T cells from cultured PBMCs, taken from culture after CMV antigen stimulation. These receptors were collected from a human donor in good health (CMV status not recorded). Some clones in this sample may be carry-over from other donors' samples.

This clonotype was found a few times. The rearrangement uses TRBV5-1 and TRBJ2-1; 8 positions agree with TRBD2. V gave up 3 bases and J gave up 2 bases; unmatched junction bases: 10. This CDR3 spans 17 amino acids. The germline V gene has CDR1 SGHRS and CDR2 YFSETQ. The CDR3 sequence: CASSSQTSGSPYNEQFF. The DNA for the CDR3 is TGCGCCAGCAGCTCTCAGACAAGCGGGAGTCCCTACAATGAGCAGTTCTTC.

Only a few counts were recorded for this clonotype. This rearrangement joins TRBV7-2 to TRBJ1-5; perhaps TRBD1 as D (5 bases). This CDR3 spans 16 amino acids. V shed 5 bases and J shed 4 bases, with 18 bases lying between them. CDR1 is SGHTA and CDR2 is FQGNSA in the germline V gene. CDR3 DNA sequence: TGTGCCAGCAGCCAAAGTGACCGGGAGGGGAATCAGCCCCAGCATTTT. Protein product: CASSQSDREGNQPQHF. Full variable domain (rest looked up from reference TRBV7-2 and TRBJ1-5): GAGVSQSPSNKVTEKGKDVELRCDPISGHTALYWYRQSLGQGLEFLIYFQGNSAPDKSGLPSDRFSAERTGGSVSTLTIQRTQQEDSAVYLCASSQSDREGNQPQHFGDGTRLSIL.

V is TRBV6-6 and J is TRBJ2-5, with 7 bases fitting TRBD2. The CDR3 length is 13 residues. CDR1 MNHNY and CDR2 SVGAGI come from the germline V gene (reference sequence). Germline trimming cut 10 bases from V and 3 bases from J; bases unmatched to any gene: 8. CDR3 DNA: TGTGCCACCTTCCGGGAGGACGAAGAGACCCAGTACTTC. It is translated as CATFREDEETQYF.

The chain uses TRBV30 and TRBJ2-7, with TRBD1 identical over 9 bases. Germline V gene lookup returns CDR1 GTSNPN and CDR2 SVGIG (reference sequence). V lost 2 bases to trimming and J lost 5 bases; unmatched junction nucleotides: 10. CDR3 length: 15 amino acids. DNA for the CDR3: TGTGCCTGGAGTATAGGGACAGGGAAAAGCGACGAGCAGTACTTC. This codes for CAWSIGTGKSDEQYF.

This chain links TRBV7-3 with TRBJ1-1; TRBD1 matches 10 bases. This CDR3 is 16 amino acids long. Trimming at V came to 5 bases and at J to 0 bases, leaving 6 bases not matched to a gene. Per the germline V gene, CDR1 is SGHTA and CDR2 is FQGTGA. For the CDR3, the DNA is TGTGCCAGCAGCGCTTGGACAGGGGGTTTGAACACTGAAGCTTTCTTT. Translation gives CASSAWTGGLNTEAFF.

There are many counts of this clonotype. This sequence joins TRBV19 and TRBJ2-7; TRBD1 agrees at 7 bases. The CDR3 spans 15 residues. The germline CDR1 and CDR2 sequences are LNHDA and SQIVND (reference sequence). The V segment lost 7 bases and the J segment 0 bases; nucleotides outside the gene matches: 9. For the CDR3, the DNA is TGTGCCAGTACCCCCCATGGACAGGACTCCTACGAGCAGTACTTC. Translated, it gives CASTPHGQDSYEQYF.

This clonotype has a handful of counts. The V and J genes are TRBV6-2 or TRBV6-3 and TRBJ1-1; weak D call: TRBD1 (5 bases). V shed 2 bases and J shed 8 bases, with 6 bases lying between them. CDR1 MNHEY and CDR2 SVGEGT come from the germline V gene. This CDR3 has 11 residues. CDR3 nucleotides: TGTGCCAGCAGTTACCCAGGGGAAGCTTTCTTT. The encoded protein is CASSYPGEAFF.

This clonotype was seen ten or more times. This CDR3 is CASRLNKGETQYF. CDR3 in DNA: TGTGCCAGCAGGCTTAATAAGGGAGAGACCCAGTACTTC. The V and J genes are TRBV7-2 and TRBJ2-5; D unclear. The CDR3 is 13 amino acids. Germline V gene lookup returns CDR1 SGHTA and CDR2 FQGNSA. V lost 6 bases and J lost 4, with 12 bases in between.

This chain links TRBV7-8 with TRBJ2-3; D is perhaps TRBD2 (7 bases). The germline V gene has CDR1 SGHVS and CDR2 FQNEAQ. The length of the CDR3 is 13 residues. Trimming took 4 bases from V and 7 from J, leaving 12 bases between them. The CDR3 loop reads CASSWGGANTQYF. The DNA for the CDR3 is TGTGCCAGCAGCTGGGGGGGGGCTAATACGCAGTATTTT.

The genes are TRBV6-2 or TRBV6-3 and TRBJ2-5; D is ambiguous. Trimming cost V 3 bases and J 1 base, with 15 bases left between them. The CDR3 sequence is 16 residues long. Per the germline V gene, CDR1 is MNHEY and CDR2 is SVGEGT. This chain's CDR3 is CASSYRSGSGQETQYF. Written as DNA, the CDR3 is TGTGCCAGCAGTTATCGATCCGGATCGGGCCAAGAGACCCAGTACTTC.